The 20 T cell receptor beta chains presented below share a single source sample, sequenced in a study of shared clonotypes between healthy human individuals. Positive CCR7 selection of CD45RO-negative cells yielded the naive CD8 cells, and terminally differentiated effector memory CD45RA+ cells were excluded. The repertoire was sequenced with immunoSEQ multiplex PCR; TCRdb's copy has only in-frame clones and lacks some. The table shows roughly 850,000 clones, with 96% occurring only once. Sequencing input: naive CD8+ T cells sorted from blood. Every receptor here comes from a man aged 30 to 45 in good health.

The chain combines TRBV29-1 with TRBJ2-7; TRBD2 matches at 12 bases. Looked up from germline, CDR1 is SQVTM and CDR2 is ANQGSEA. With 6 bases clipped from V and 9 bases from J, the junction kept 6 bases outside the gene matches. This CDR3 is 12 amino acids long. The CDR3 sequence is CSVVGTSGLQYF. The CDR3 DNA sequence: TGCAGCGTGGTTGGGACTAGCGGGTTGCAGTACTTC.

V is TRBV21-1 and J is TRBJ2-1; no DNA check was done on the table's D call, TRBD2. TRBV21-1 is labeled a pseudogene. The CDR3 has 16 residues. This chain's CDR3 is CASSKRGFRAYNEQFF. The CDR3 coding sequence is TGTGCCAGCAGCAAACGGGGGTTCAGGGCCTACAATGAGCAGTTCTTC.

This clone was found once. The J gene is TRBJ2-7, the V gene TRBV2; no firm D call. In germline, CDR1 is SNHLY, CDR2 FYNNEI. There are 12 residues in the CDR3. V was pared by 7 bases and J by 3 bases, with 10 bases between. The CDR3 protein is CASTPDDYEQYF. CDR3 nucleotides: TGTGCCAGCACCCCTGATGACTACGAGCAGTACTTC.

This chain connects TRBV7-3 to TRBJ2-3; TRBD2 matches at 8 bases. The CDR3 covers 16 residues. V trimming: 5 bases; J trimming: 6 bases; junction bases outside the gene matches: 13. The germline V gene encodes CDR1 SGHTA and CDR2 FQGTGA. CDR3 in DNA: TGTGCCAGCAGCCAGACGGGAGGGCCCGGGACTGATACGCAGTATTTT. Protein sequence: CASSQTGGPGTDTQYF.

The chain carries TRBV19 and TRBJ1-5; D not certain. Between the trimmed V and J ends, which lost 1 base and 0 bases, there was a span of 7 bases. The CDR3 is made up of 15 amino acids. Germline-derived CDR1 and CDR2 are LNHDA and SQIVND (reference sequence). CDR3: CASSIGANSNQPQHF. The CDR3 bases are TGTGCCAGTAGTATAGGCGCAAATAGCAATCAGCCCCAGCATTTT.

V and J are TRBV7-2 and TRBJ1-2; perhaps TRBD1 as D (6 bases). The V end lost 5 bases, the J end lost 4 bases, and 17 bases lay between the germline ends. The CDR3 covers 15 residues. Germline CDR1 is SGHTA and CDR2 is FQGNSA. The CDR3 DNA reads as TGTGCCAGCAGCCCACGGACAGCGCACCCCTATGGCTACACCTTC. It specifies CASSPRTAHPYGYTF.

The chain links TRBV7-7 to TRBJ1-4; D uncertain. In germline, CDR1 is SSHAT, CDR2 FNYEAQ (reference sequence). This CDR3 comprises 15 residues. V lost 5 bases and J 5 bases, leaving 15 bases between the germline ends. Written as DNA, the CDR3 is TGTGCCAGCAGCCCGGGCCCCCCGGGCAATGAAAAACTGTTTTTT. Its protein is CASSPGPPGNEKLFF. Looking up the rest from reference TRBV7-7 and TRBJ1-4 gives the full variable domain: GAGVSQSPRYKVTKRGQDVTLRCDPISSHATLYWYQQALGQGPEFLTYFNYEAQPDKSGLPSDRFSAERPEGSISTLTIQRTEQRDSAMYRCASSPGPPGNEKLFFGSGTQLSVL.

The chain carries TRBV2 and TRBJ1-1, with a possible D match to TRBD1 (5 bases). The CDR3 is 17 amino acids. V was trimmed by 2 bases and J by 7 bases, leaving 23 bases between them. Germline V gene sequence: CDR1 SNHLY, CDR2 FYNNEI. This CDR3 reads CASSELQPGAAMNEAFF. The DNA for the CDR3 is TGTGCCAGCAGTGAATTACAGCCCGGGGCAGCCATGAATGAAGCTTTCTTT.

V is TRBV19 and J is TRBJ2-3, with 13 bases aligning to TRBD2. Trimming at V came to 9 bases and at J to 6 bases, leaving 9 bases not matched to a gene. Germline V gives CDR1 LNHDA, CDR2 SQIVND (reference sequence). This CDR3 spans 15 amino acids. The CDR3 DNA reads TGTGCCAGCCAGCTGACTAGCGGGAGGATGGATACGCAGTATTTT. Its translation: CASQLTSGRMDTQYF.

This sequence joins TRBV27 and TRBJ2-2; the D gene is possibly TRBD1 (5 bases). Between the trimmed V and J ends, which lost 3 bases and 7 bases, there was a span of 12 bases. The CDR3 loop spans 14 amino acids. Germline V CDR1 and CDR2: MNHEY, SMNVEV (reference sequence). CDR3 residues: CASSFGQGGGELFF. CDR3 in DNA: TGTGCCAGCAGTTTCGGGCAGGGCGGCGGGGAGCTGTTTTTT.

The V call is TRBV28, the J call TRBJ2-3; TRBD2 matches at 10 bases. This CDR3 has 24 residues. The germline V gene has CDR1 MDHEN and CDR2 SYDVKM. The V and J ends lost 2 bases and 0 bases, in that order; junction bases with no gene match: 26. The CDR3 bases are TGTGCCAGCAGTTTAAACTCGGCGCTAGCGGGAGTCCCGTTCCAAAAAACTAGCACAGATACGCAGTATTTT. Protein product: CASSLNSALAGVPFQKTSTDTQYF.

The chain recombines TRBV28 with TRBJ2-1; 7 nucleotides match TRBD2. J lost 1 base, V lost 2 bases, and 2 bases had no gene match. CDR3 length: 15 amino acids. Per the germline V gene, CDR1 is MDHEN and CDR2 is SYDVKM. The CDR3 reads CASSLELASYNEQFF. The CDR3 bases are TGTGCCAGCAGTTTAGAACTAGCGTCCTACAATGAGCAGTTCTTC.

The V call is TRBV4-3, the J call TRBJ1-5, with a possible D match to TRBD1 (5 bases). The CDR3 is 15 residues long. Per the germline V gene, CDR1 is LGHNA and CDR2 is YSLEER. Deletions cut 4 bases from V and 0 bases from J, with 10 bases between. CDR3 in amino acids: CASSPTVNSNQPQHF. The CDR3 DNA reads TGCGCCAGCAGCCCGACAGTTAATAGCAATCAGCCCCAGCATTTT.

The chain couples TRBV6-5 to TRBJ2-3; D unresolved. V was cut by 0 bases and J by 0 bases, with 10 bases left in between. The CDR3 contains 16 residues. CDR1 MNHEY and CDR2 SVGAGI come from the germline V gene. CDR3 sequence (DNA): TGTGCCAGCAGTTACTCGAGGTCCGTCAGCACAGATACGCAGTATTTT. Residues: CASSYSRSVSTDTQYF.

This chain joins TRBV29-1 and TRBJ2-1; the D gene is possibly TRBD1 (6 bases). The V gene lost 4 bases and the J gene lost 4 bases, with 11 bases spanning the gap. Germline V gene data show CDR1 as SQVTM and CDR2 as ANQGSEA. This CDR3 comprises 13 residues. DNA for the CDR3: TGCAGCGTTGGTGGACAGAATTACAATGAGCAGTTCTTC. Protein product: CSVGGQNYNEQFF.

This chain uses TRBV19 with TRBJ1-2; a weak D match, TRBD1 (6 bases). The CDR3 has 15 amino acids. Germline CDR1 LNHDA, CDR2 SQIVND (reference sequence). Trimming cost V 3 bases and J 8 bases, with 19 bases left between them. In DNA form, the CDR3 reads TGTGCCAGTAGTATCGGGGGGGCAGCGTTGGAAGGCTACACCTTC. Translation: CASSIGGAALEGYTF.

The chain recombines TRBV6-1 with TRBJ2-3; 9 bases map to TRBD1. With V trimmed by 3 bases and J by 5 bases, 9 bases remained unmatched. This CDR3 spans 16 amino acids. The germline CDR1 and CDR2 sequences are MNHNS and SASEGT. This CDR3 is CASSERGGTGLDTQYF. The CDR3 nucleotides read TGTGCCAGCAGTGAGCGAGGGGGGACAGGGTTAGATACGCAGTATTTT.

The CDR3 here is CASSPGVAGTYEQYF. DNA for the CDR3: TGTGCCAGCAGCCCCGGGGTAGCGGGGACCTACGAGCAGTACTTC. This chain links TRBV5-8 with TRBJ2-7; 8 bases are a match to TRBD2. The CDR3 totals 15 residues. V dropped 4 bases and J dropped 2; count of bases not matched to a gene: 8. Germline V gene data show CDR1 as SGHTS and CDR2 as YDEGEE.

The chain carries TRBV27 and TRBJ1-5; D remains unclear. CDR1 and CDR2 from the germline V gene are MNHEY and SMNVEV (reference sequence). With 2 bases removed from V and 9 bases from J, the gap between germline ends came to 14 bases. This CDR3 has 14 amino acids. The CDR3 loop reads CASSLSHRGWPQHF. CDR3 bases: TGTGCCAGCAGTTTAAGCCATAGAGGGTGGCCCCAGCATTTT.

The genes are TRBV18 and TRBJ1-5; 8 nucleotides agree with TRBD1. The J segment lost 5 bases and the V segment lost 4 bases, leaving 4 bases of the junction unmatched. Looked up from germline, CDR1 is KGHSH and CDR2 is LQKENI. CDR3 size: 14 residues. The CDR3, as DNA: TGTGCCAGCTCACGAGGACAGGGCTATCAGCCCCAGCATTTT. Amino acids: CASSRGQGYQPQHF.